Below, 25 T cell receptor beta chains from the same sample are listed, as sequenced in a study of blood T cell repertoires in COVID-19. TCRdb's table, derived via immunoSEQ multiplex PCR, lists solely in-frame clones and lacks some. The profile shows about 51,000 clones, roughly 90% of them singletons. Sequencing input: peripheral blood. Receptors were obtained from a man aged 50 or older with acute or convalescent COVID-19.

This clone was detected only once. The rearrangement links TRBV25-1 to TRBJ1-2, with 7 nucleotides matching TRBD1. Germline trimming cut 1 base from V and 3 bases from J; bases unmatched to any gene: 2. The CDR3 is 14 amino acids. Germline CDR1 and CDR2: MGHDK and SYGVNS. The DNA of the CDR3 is TGTGCCAGCAGTGAATTTGGACAGGACTATGGCTACACCTTC. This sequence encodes CASSEFGQDYGYTF.

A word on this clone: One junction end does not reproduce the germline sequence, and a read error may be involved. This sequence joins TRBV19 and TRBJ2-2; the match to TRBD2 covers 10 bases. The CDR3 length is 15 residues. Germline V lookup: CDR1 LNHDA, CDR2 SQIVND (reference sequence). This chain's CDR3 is CASRIAGGGTGELFF. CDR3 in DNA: TGTGCCAGTAGAATAGCGGGGGGAGGCACCGGGGAGCTGTTTTTT.

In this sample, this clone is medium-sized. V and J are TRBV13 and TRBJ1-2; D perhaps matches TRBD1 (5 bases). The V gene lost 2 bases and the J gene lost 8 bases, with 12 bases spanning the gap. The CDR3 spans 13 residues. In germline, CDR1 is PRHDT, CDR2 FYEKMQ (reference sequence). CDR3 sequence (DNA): TGTGCCAGCAGCTTATCTCCAGGGAACGGCTACACCTTC. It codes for CASSLSPGNGYTF.

The CDR3: CASSLYPGGNYGYTF. The CDR3 DNA is TGCGCCAGCAGCTTGTATCCAGGGGGGAACTATGGCTACACCTTC. The V gene is TRBV5-1, the J gene TRBJ1-2, with 7 bases identical to TRBD1. The germline V gene has CDR1 SGHRS and CDR2 YFSETQ. V gave up 1 base and J gave up 2 bases; unmatched junction bases: 5. The CDR3 length is 15 residues.

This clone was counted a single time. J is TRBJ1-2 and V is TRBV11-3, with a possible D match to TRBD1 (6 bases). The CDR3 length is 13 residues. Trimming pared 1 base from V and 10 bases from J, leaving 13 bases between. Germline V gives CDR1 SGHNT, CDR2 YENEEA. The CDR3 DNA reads TGTGCCAGCAGCTTAGGGACAGACAGGAACTACACCTTC. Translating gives CASSLGTDRNYTF. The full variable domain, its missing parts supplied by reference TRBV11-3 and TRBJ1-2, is EAGVVQSPRYKIIEKKQPVAFWCNPISGHNTLYWYLQNLGQGPELLIRYENEEAVDDSQLPKDRFSAERLKGVDSTLKIQPAELGDSAVYLCASSLGTDRNYTFGSGTRLTVV.

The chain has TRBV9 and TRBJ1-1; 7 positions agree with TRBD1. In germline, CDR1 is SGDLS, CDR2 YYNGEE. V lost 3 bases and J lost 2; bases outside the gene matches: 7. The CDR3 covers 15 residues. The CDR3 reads CASSGGQAVNTEAFF. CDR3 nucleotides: TGTGCCAGCAGCGGAGGACAGGCAGTAAACACTGAAGCTTTCTTT.

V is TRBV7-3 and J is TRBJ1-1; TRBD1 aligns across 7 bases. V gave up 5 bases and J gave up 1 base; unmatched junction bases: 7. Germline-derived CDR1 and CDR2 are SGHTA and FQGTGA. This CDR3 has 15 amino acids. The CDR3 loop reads CASSLAGQRNTEAFF. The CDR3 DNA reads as TGTGCCAGCAGCCTCGCGGGACAGAGGAACACTGAAGCTTTCTTT.

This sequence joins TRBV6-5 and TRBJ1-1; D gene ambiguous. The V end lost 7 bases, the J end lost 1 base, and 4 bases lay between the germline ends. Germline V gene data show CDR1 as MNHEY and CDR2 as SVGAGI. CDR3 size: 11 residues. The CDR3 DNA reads TGTGCCAGCATCGGGAACACTGAAGCTTTCTTT. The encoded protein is CASIGNTEAFF.

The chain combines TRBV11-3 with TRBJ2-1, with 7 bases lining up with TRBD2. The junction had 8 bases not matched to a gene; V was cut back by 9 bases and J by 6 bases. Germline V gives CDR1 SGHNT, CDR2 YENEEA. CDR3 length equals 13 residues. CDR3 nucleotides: TGTGCCAGTGGGGAAGCGGGACTCAATGAGCAGTTCTTC. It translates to CASGEAGLNEQFF.

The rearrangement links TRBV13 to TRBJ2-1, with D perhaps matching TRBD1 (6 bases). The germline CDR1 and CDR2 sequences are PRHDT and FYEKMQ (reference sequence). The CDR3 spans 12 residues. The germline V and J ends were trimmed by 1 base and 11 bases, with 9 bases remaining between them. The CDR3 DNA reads TGTGCCAGCAGCTTAGTGGGGGCTCAGCAGTTCTTC. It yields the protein CASSLVGAQQFF.

DNA of the CDR3: TGCAGTGGGGGGGGAGATACGCAGTATTTT. As protein: CSGGGDTQYF. The rearrangement uses TRBV20-1 and TRBJ2-3, with 7 bases that match TRBD2. CDR1 is DFQATT, CDR2 SNEGSKA, per germline (reference sequence). The CDR3 is 10 amino acids. J lost 5 bases, V lost 7 bases, and 0 bases had no gene match.

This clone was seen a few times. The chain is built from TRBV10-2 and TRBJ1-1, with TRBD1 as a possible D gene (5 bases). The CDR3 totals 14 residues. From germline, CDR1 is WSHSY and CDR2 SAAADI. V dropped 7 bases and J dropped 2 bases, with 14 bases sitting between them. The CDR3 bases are TGCGCCAGCAAACTACTACAGGATAACACTGAAGCTTTCTTT. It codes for CASKLLQDNTEAFF.

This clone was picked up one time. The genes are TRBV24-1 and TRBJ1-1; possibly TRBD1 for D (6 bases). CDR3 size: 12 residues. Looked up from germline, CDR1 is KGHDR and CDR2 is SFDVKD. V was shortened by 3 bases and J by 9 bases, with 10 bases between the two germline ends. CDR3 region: CATSDRGAQAFF. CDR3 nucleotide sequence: TGTGCCACCAGTGATCGGGGGGCGCAAGCTTTCTTT.

The CDR3 DNA is TGTGCCAGTAGTATCCCAACATCGGGAAACACCATATATTTT. Encoded protein: CASSIPTSGNTIYF. The rearrangement uses TRBV19 and TRBJ1-3, with D hard to call. CDR3 length: 14 amino acids. The V end was cut by 3 bases, the J end by 4 bases, with 10 bases between. Germline CDR1 and CDR2: LNHDA and SQIVND (reference sequence). Complete variable domain (other parts from reference TRBV19 and TRBJ1-3): DGGITQSPKYLFRKEGQNVTLSCEQNLNHDAMYWYRQDPGQGLRLIYYSQIVNDFQKGDIAEGYSVSREKKESFPLTVTSAQKNPTAFYLCASSIPTSGNTIYFGEGSWLTVV.

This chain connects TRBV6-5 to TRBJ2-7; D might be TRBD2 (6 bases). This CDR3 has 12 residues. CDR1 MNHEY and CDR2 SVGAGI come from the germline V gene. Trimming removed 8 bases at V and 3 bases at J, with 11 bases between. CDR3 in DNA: TGTGCCAGCTTAATCGGGGGCTACGAGCAGTACTTC. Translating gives CASLIGGYEQYF.

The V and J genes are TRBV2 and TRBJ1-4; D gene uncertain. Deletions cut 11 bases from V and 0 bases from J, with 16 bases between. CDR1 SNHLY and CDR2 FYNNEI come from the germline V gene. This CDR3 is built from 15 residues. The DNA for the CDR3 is TGTGCCTCCCAGTTGGAGACGGCAACTAATGAAAAACTGTTTTTT. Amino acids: CASQLETATNEKLFF.

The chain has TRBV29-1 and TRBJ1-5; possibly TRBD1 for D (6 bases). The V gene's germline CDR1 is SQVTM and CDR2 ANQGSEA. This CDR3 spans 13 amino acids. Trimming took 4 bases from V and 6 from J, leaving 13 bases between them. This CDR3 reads CSVGQDGTQPQHF. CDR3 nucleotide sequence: TGCAGCGTTGGACAGGACGGAACTCAGCCCCAGCATTTT.

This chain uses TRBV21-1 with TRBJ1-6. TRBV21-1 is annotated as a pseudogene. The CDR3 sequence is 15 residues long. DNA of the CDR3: TGTGCCAACACCAAGCGAGGCTCCTATAATTCACCCCTCCACTTT. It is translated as CANTKRGSYNSPLHF.

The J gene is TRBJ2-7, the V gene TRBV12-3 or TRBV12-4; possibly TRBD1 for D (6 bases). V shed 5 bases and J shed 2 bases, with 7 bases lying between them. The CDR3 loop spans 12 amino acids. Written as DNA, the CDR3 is TGTGCCAGCAGTCGGGACACCTACGAGCAGTACTTC. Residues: CASSRDTYEQYF.

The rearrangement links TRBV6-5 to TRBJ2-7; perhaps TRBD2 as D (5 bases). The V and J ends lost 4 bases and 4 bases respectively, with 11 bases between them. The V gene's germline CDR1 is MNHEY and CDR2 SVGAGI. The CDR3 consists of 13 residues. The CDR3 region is CASSWSGEYEQYF. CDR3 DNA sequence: TGTGCCAGCAGTTGGAGCGGAGAATACGAGCAGTACTTC.

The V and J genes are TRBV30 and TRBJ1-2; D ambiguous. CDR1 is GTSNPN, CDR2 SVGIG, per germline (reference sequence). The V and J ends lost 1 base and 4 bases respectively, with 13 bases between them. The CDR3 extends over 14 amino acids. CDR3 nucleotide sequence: TGTGCCTGGAGTGGTAGTCCAAGAGGCTATGGCTACACCTTC. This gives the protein CAWSGSPRGYGYTF.

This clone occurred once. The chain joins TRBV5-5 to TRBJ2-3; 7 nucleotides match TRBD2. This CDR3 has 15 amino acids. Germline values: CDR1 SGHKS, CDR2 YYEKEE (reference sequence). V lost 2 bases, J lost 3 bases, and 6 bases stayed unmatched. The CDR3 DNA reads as TGTGCCAGCAGCTTTGGACTAGAGCTAACAGATACGCAGTATTTT. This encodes CASSFGLELTDTQYF.

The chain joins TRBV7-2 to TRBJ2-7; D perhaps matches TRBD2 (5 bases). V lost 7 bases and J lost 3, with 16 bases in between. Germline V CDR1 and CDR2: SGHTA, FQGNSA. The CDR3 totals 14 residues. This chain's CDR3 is CASTVLLGSYEQYF. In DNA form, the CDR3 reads TGTGCCAGCACCGTCCTGCTGGGGAGCTACGAGCAGTACTTC.

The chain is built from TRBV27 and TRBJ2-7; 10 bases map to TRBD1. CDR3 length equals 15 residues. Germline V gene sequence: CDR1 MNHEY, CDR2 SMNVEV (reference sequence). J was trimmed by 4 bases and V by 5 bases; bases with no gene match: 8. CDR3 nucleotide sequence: TGTGCCAGCAGTCCGCACCGGGACAGGGGATACGAGCAGTACTTC. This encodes CASSPHRDRGYEQYF.

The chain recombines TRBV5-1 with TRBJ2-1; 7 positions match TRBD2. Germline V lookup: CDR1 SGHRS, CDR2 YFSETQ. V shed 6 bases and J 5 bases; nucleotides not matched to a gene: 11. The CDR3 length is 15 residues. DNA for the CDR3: TGCGCCAGCAACCCGACTAGCCGAAAGAACAATGAGCAGTTCTTC. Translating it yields CASNPTSRKNNEQFF.